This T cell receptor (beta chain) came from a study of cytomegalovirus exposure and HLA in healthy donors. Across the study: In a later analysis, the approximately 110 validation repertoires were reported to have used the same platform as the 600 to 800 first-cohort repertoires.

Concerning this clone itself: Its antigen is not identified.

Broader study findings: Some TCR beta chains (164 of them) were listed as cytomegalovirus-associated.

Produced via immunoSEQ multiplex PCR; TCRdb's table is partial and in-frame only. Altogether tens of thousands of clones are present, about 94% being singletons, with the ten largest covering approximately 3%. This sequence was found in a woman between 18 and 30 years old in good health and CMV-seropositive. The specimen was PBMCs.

Here the CDR3 DNA reads TGCGCCAGCACCCCTTCTCGTGGGGGGGCGTTGGGTGCCGGGGAGCTGTTTTTT. Its translation is CASTPSRGGALGAGELFF. V gene TRBV4-1 combines with J gene TRBJ2-2; maybe TRBD2 (7 bases). The CDR3 has 18 residues. The germline V and J ends were trimmed by 7 bases and 6 bases, with 27 bases remaining between them. The germline gives CDR1 MGHRA, CDR2 YSYEKL.